This T cell receptor (beta chain) was identified during a study of low-dose radiotherapy and immunotherapy resistance in tumors. The wider study: On an every-two-weeks schedule, patients received intravenous nivolumab 240 mg, along with ipilimumab 1 mg/kg every six weeks.

Covering alpha and beta chains, TRAV- and TRBV-specific primers were used for the first-strand cDNA. TCRs underwent around 18 PCR cycles of amplification with a constant-region primer and V-primer adapter. TCRdb passed the reads through MiXCR, listing each CDR3 protein once. The table shows about 82,000 distinct CDR3 sequences, with about 20% occurring only once. Germline lookup yields CDR1 SEHNR and CDR2 FQNEAQ (reference sequence). This CDR3 has 14 amino acids. This clonotype was found once. With a much larger clone just one base away, this may be a read error. Time point indicated: before trial treatment. It was nivolumab, ipilimumab, aspirin, low-dose cyclophosphamide and low-dose radiotherapy that donors received.

The V gene is TRBV7-9, the J gene TRBJ1-1; D remains unclear. The receptor was derived from a male donor with prostate cancer. The starting material was PBMCs, obtained before treatment. The CDR3 reads CASCLSPRNTEAFF. The CDR3 DNA is TGTGCCAGCTGCTTATCCCCGCGTAACACTGAAGCTTTCTTT.